This T cell receptor beta chain was profiled in a study of blood T cell repertoires in COVID-19. In the authors' methods: The assay estimated nucleated cells by amplifying reference gene primers. Sequencing used immunoSEQ multiplex PCR; TCRdb keeps in-frame clones, though not all of them. For V, J and clone size, that table is used; D and trimming come from the DNA. The data contain fewer than 200,000 clones, under 80% of them singletons. The CDR3 totals 14 residues. Germline V gene data show CDR1 as WSHSY and CDR2 as SAAADI. V dropped 2 bases and J dropped 2 bases, with 10 bases sitting between them. This clone was picked up a small number of times.

The chain is built from TRBV10-2 and TRBJ2-7; D is perhaps TRBD2 (6 bases). The clonotype was recovered from a woman older than 75 with acute or convalescent COVID-19. Sequencing used peripheral blood. The CDR3 region is CASSEGGAPYEQYF. CDR3 bases: TGCGCCAGCAGTGAGGGAGGGGCGCCCTACGAGCAGTACTTC.